This note documents a single TCR beta chain sequence. The assay was immunoSEQ multiplex PCR, and TCRdb's table has in-frame clones only and misses some. This sample has 45,000 to 50,000 clones, with roughly nine tenths found just once. This sample is drawn from a study of T cell changes during pregnancy in multiple sclerosis. The junction had 8 bases not matched to a gene; V was cut back by 0 bases and J by 6 bases. From germline, CDR1 is MGHRA and CDR2 YSYEKL. This CDR3 has 16 amino acids. The chain couples TRBV4-1 to TRBJ2-4, with 7 bases fitting TRBD1. Material: CD4+ T cells from peripheral blood mononuclear cells, obtained in the second trimester of pregnancy. This TCR was sampled from a female donor in good health, enrolled as a control in a pregnancy study. The CDR3 loop reads CASSQESGGNRNIQYF. In nucleotides, the CDR3 is TGCGCCAGCAGCCAAGAGTCAGGGGGTAACCGAAACATTCAGTACTTC.